Listed here are 31 T cell receptor beta chains from one sample, sequenced in a study of T cell responses to AZD1222 COVID-19 vaccine. TCRdb keeps only in-frame clones here, not all; method: immunoSEQ multiplex PCR. Here the sample spans approximately 120,000 clones, 89% being singletons. This sample comprised peripheral blood, obtained 28 days after the second AZD1222 dose. The receptors come from an adult who received the AZD1222 COVID-19 vaccine.

The V gene is TRBV7-9, the J gene TRBJ1-6; D gene uncertain. This CDR3 has 13 residues. Germline V gene lookup returns CDR1 SEHNR and CDR2 FQNEAQ (reference sequence). The V gene lost 1 base and the J gene lost 6 bases, with 4 bases spanning the gap. CDR3 residues: CASSLDSNSPLHF. The CDR3, as DNA: TGTGCCAGCAGCTTAGACAGTAATTCACCCCTCCACTTT.

The gene calls are TRBV14 and TRBJ2-3; 7 positions agree with TRBD1. The CDR3 extends over 15 amino acids. Germline CDR1 and CDR2: SGHDN and FVKESK. Germline trimming cut 1 base from V and 3 bases from J; bases unmatched to any gene: 4. This CDR3 is CASSQAAGGTDTQYF. The CDR3 DNA sequence: TGTGCCAGCAGCCAAGCGGCAGGGGGTACAGATACGCAGTATTTT.

The chain links TRBV3-1 (or the pseudogene TRBV3-2) to TRBJ2-2; 15 positions match TRBD2. Germline CDR1 and CDR2: LGHDT and YNNKEL (reference sequence). V lost 5 bases, J lost 3 bases, and 7 bases stayed unmatched. The CDR3 has 18 amino acids. Here the CDR3 reads CASSTTGLAGGDTGELFF. The CDR3 DNA sequence: TGTGCCAGCAGCACCACGGGACTAGCGGGAGGAGACACCGGGGAGCTGTTTTTT.

The rearrangement joins TRBV19 to TRBJ2-3; 8 bases are a match to TRBD1. Germline lookup yields CDR1 LNHDA and CDR2 SQIVND (reference sequence). The CDR3 is 13 amino acids. Unmatched junction bases numbered 6, after V lost 10 bases and J lost 3 bases. In DNA, the CDR3 is TGTGCCACTGGACAGGGTCGGACAGATACGCAGTATTTT. Translated, it gives CATGQGRTDTQYF.

V and J are TRBV4-3 and TRBJ2-7; D gene unclear. This CDR3 has 16 residues. V was shortened by 0 bases and J by 0 bases, with 12 bases between the two germline ends. Germline V lookup: CDR1 LGHNA, CDR2 YSLEER. CDR3: CASSQEWSLSSYEQYF. For the CDR3, the DNA is TGCGCCAGCAGCCAAGAATGGAGCCTAAGCTCCTACGAGCAGTACTTC.

The chain couples TRBV2 to TRBJ1-1; a possible D gene is TRBD1 (5 bases). CDR1 and CDR2 (germline): SNHLY, FYNNEI. This CDR3 contains 13 residues. Trimming removed 5 bases from V and 10 bases from J, with 17 bases in between. The CDR3 nucleotides are TGTGCCAGCAGTCAAATGCAGGGAGCCTCAGCTTTCTTT. Amino acid sequence: CASSQMQGASAFF. Together with reference TRBV2 and TRBJ1-1, the CDR3 gives the full variable domain: EPEVTQTPSHQVTQMGQEVILRCVPISNHLYFYWYRQILGQKVEFLVSFYNNEISEKSEIFDDQFSVERPDGSNFTLKIRSTKLEDSAMYFCASSQMQGASAFFGQGTRLTVV.

The J gene is TRBJ2-7, the V gene TRBV18, with D hard to call. The ends were cut back, 2 bases at V and 5 bases at J, with 10 bases in the middle. The length of the CDR3 is 13 residues. Per germline, CDR1 KGHSH and CDR2 LQKENI. As DNA, the CDR3 is TGTGCCAGCTCACCAACGAACGGCGACGAGCAGTACTTC. Amino acids: CASSPTNGDEQYF.

The chain combines TRBV4-1 with TRBJ1-4, with D possibly matching TRBD1 (6 bases). Germline V gene data show CDR1 as MGHRA and CDR2 as YSYEKL. The CDR3 consists of 14 residues. Trimming took 4 bases from V and 2 from J, leaving 8 bases between them. The CDR3 DNA reads TGCGCCAGCAGCCGGGGGGCGACTAATGAAAAACTGTTTTTT. Its translation is CASSRGATNEKLFF.

The V call is TRBV5-1, the J call TRBJ1-2; 7 bases match TRBD1. This CDR3 is built from 15 residues. From germline, CDR1 is SGHRS and CDR2 YFSETQ. Unmatched junction bases numbered 10, after V lost 0 bases and J lost 8 bases. The CDR3 region has the DNA TGCGCCAGCAGCTTGGACGGGCCAGGGGGTCGAGGCTACACCTTC. It encodes CASSLDGPGGRGYTF.

The chain couples TRBV5-1 to TRBJ2-7, with 7 nucleotides matching TRBD2. CDR1 and CDR2 from the germline V gene are SGHRS and YFSETQ. V dropped 3 bases and J dropped 6; count of bases not matched to a gene: 6. The CDR3 loop spans 13 amino acids. DNA for the CDR3: TGCGCCAGCAGCTCCGGGACTATATCCGAGCAGTACTTC. This codes for CASSSGTISEQYF.

J is TRBJ2-2 and V is TRBV29-1; D uncertain. V lost 4 bases to trimming and J lost 9 bases, with 12 bases between them. The CDR3 spans 12 residues. Germline V gene lookup returns CDR1 SQVTM and CDR2 ANQGSEA. CDR3 coding DNA: TGCAGCGTTGGGCAAGCAAACCGGGAGCTGTTTTTT. The encoded protein is CSVGQANRELFF.

The V gene is TRBV7-2, the J gene TRBJ1-3; 8 bases agree with TRBD1. CDR1 and CDR2 (germline): SGHTA, FQGNSA. The CDR3 runs 16 residues. After removal of 5 bases from V and 0 bases from J, the junction contained 6 bases not matched to a gene. CDR3 sequence reads: CASSTGQVSSGNTIYF. DNA for the CDR3: TGTGCCAGCAGCACGGGACAGGTCTCCTCTGGAAACACCATATATTTT.

This clone was recorded only once. V is TRBV6-5 and J is TRBJ1-1; no definite D call. Trimming removed 5 bases from V and 1 base from J, with 8 bases in between. Germline V gives CDR1 MNHEY, CDR2 SVGAGI. The CDR3 spans 13 residues. The CDR3 sequence: CASSPDGNTEAFF. The DNA of the CDR3 is TGTGCCAGCAGTCCGGACGGGAACACTGAAGCTTTCTTT.

V is TRBV9 and J is TRBJ1-4; D not resolved. The CDR3 loop spans 14 amino acids. The V and J ends lost 3 bases and 7 bases respectively, with 13 bases between them. Germline lookup yields CDR1 SGDLS and CDR2 YYNGEE. CDR3 region: CASSARTGVEKLFF. The CDR3, as DNA: TGTGCCAGCAGCGCCAGAACTGGGGTTGAAAAACTGTTTTTT.

The chain recombines TRBV7-9 with TRBJ1-3; D is ambiguous. The CDR3 length is 13 residues. Per the germline V gene, CDR1 is SEHNR and CDR2 is FQNEAQ (reference sequence). V gave up 9 bases and J gave up 0 bases, with 9 bases separating them. The CDR3 loop is CASLPDSGNTIYF. For the CDR3, the DNA is TGTGCCAGTCTCCCTGACTCTGGAAACACCATATATTTT.

CDR3: CASSSRTSGEQYF. The CDR3 DNA reads as TGTGCCAGCAGCTCACGGACTAGCGGGGAGCAGTACTTC. The chain couples TRBV7-2 to TRBJ2-7, with 11 bases fitting TRBD2. The CDR3 consists of 13 residues. Germline loops: CDR1 SGHTA, CDR2 FQGNSA. The junction had 3 bases not matched to a gene; V was cut back by 4 bases and J by 7 bases.

The rearrangement links TRBV10-3 to TRBJ1-1, with D unresolved. Germline V gene data show CDR1 as ENHRY and CDR2 as SYGVKD. Deletions cut 6 bases from V and 0 bases from J, with 8 bases between. CDR3 length equals 13 residues. The DNA of the CDR3 is TGTGCCATCAGACAGACCATGAACACTGAAGCTTTCTTT. Protein: CAIRQTMNTEAFF.

The genes are TRBV27 and TRBJ1-6; D gene ambiguous. V lost 5 bases, J lost 7 bases, and 6 bases lay in between. CDR3 size: 12 residues. CDR1 and CDR2 from the germline V gene are MNHEY and SMNVEV (reference sequence). CDR3 amino acids: CASSRSNSPLHF. In DNA form, the CDR3 reads TGTGCCAGCAGTCGTAGCAATTCACCCCTCCACTTT.

The chain combines TRBV28 with TRBJ2-7, with D hard to call. The germline V gene encodes CDR1 MDHEN and CDR2 SYDVKM. The V end was cut by 2 bases, the J end by 0 bases, with 11 bases between. CDR3 length equals 15 residues. The CDR3 coding sequence is TGTGCCAGCAGTTTAGCTGGGAAATTCTCCTACGAGCAGTACTTC. Residues: CASSLAGKFSYEQYF.

J is TRBJ1-2 and V is TRBV7-9, with D hard to call. Trimming shortened V by 0 bases and J by 4 bases, and 6 bases separated the two germline ends. Germline values: CDR1 SEHNR, CDR2 FQNEAQ (reference sequence). The CDR3 is made up of 13 amino acids. For the CDR3, the DNA is TGTGCCAGCAGCTTAGCGGAGGTCTATGGCTACACCTTC. This translates into CASSLAEVYGYTF.

V is TRBV4-1 and J is TRBJ1-5, with D possibly matching TRBD1 (5 bases). Trimming removed 0 bases from V and 9 bases from J, with 15 bases in between. The germline V gene encodes CDR1 MGHRA and CDR2 YSYEKL. The CDR3 is 15 residues long. The CDR3 loop is CASSQEEGQDRPQHF. The DNA of the CDR3 is TGCGCCAGCAGCCAAGAGGAGGGGCAGGATCGGCCCCAGCATTTT.

The chain links TRBV21-1 to TRBJ1-3; TRBD1, as called in the table, went unchecked against the DNA. TRBV21-1 is assigned pseudogene status. The CDR3 runs 15 residues. CDR3 region: CASSQGSISGNTIYF. Here the CDR3 DNA reads TGTGCCAGCAGTCAGGGGTCGATCTCTGGAAACACCATATATTTT.

The chain combines TRBV11-3 with TRBJ1-1; TRBD1 is a possible D gene (6 bases). The CDR3 totals 15 residues. Trimming removed 1 base from V and 4 bases from J, with 13 bases in between. From germline, CDR1 is SGHNT and CDR2 YENEEA. CDR3 protein: CASSLGGGAGTEAFF. The CDR3 nucleotides are TGTGCCAGCAGCTTAGGCGGGGGGGCGGGCACTGAAGCTTTCTTT.

The CDR3 coding sequence is TGTGCCAGCTCAGCCTCGGGGGGCAACACTGAAGCTTTCTTT. It is translated as CASSASGGNTEAFF. The chain links TRBV18 to TRBJ1-1; D perhaps matches TRBD1 (6 bases). CDR3 length: 14 amino acids. CDR1 is KGHSH, CDR2 LQKENI, per germline. Trimming cost V 5 bases and J 2 bases, with 12 bases left between them.

CDR3 sequence: CASSMGDRLQSPLHF. CDR3 nucleotides: TGTGCCAGTAGTATGGGAGACAGGCTCCAGTCCCCCCTCCACTTT. The V call is TRBV19, the J call TRBJ1-6; D possibly corresponds to TRBD1 (6 bases). Trimming left V 3 bases short and J 13 bases short, with 19 bases between. The CDR3 runs 15 residues. The germline gives CDR1 LNHDA, CDR2 SQIVND (reference sequence).

The gene calls are TRBV9 and TRBJ2-7, with 10 nucleotides matching TRBD2. The germline CDR1 and CDR2 sequences are SGDLS and YYNGEE. This CDR3 is built from 19 residues. After removal of 0 bases from V and 7 bases from J, the junction contained 19 bases not matched to a gene. This chain's CDR3 is CASSVGEGSGLAALGEQYF. In DNA, the CDR3 is TGTGCCAGCAGCGTAGGGGAAGGATCAGGACTAGCGGCCCTGGGGGAGCAGTACTTC.

This clone was detected once. V is TRBV11-2 and J is TRBJ1-1, with a tentative D call TRBD1 (5 bases). The CDR3 is 15 amino acids. Germline loops: CDR1 SGHAT, CDR2 FQNNGV. The germline V and J ends were trimmed by 5 bases and 2 bases, with 15 bases remaining between them. The CDR3 DNA sequence: TGTGCCAGCAGCCCACGACGGCAGGGAAACACTGAAGCTTTCTTT. It encodes CASSPRRQGNTEAFF.

This clone has a handful of counts. The chain has TRBV3-1 (or the pseudogene TRBV3-2) and TRBJ2-7; D is undetermined. The CDR3 contains 11 residues. CDR1 is LGHDT, CDR2 YNNKEL, per germline (reference sequence). Trimming took 1 base from V and 2 from J, leaving 0 bases between them. Here the CDR3 reads CASSQAYEQYF. For the CDR3, the DNA is TGTGCCAGCAGCCAAGCCTACGAGCAGTACTTC.

This chain links TRBV3-1 (or the pseudogene TRBV3-2) with TRBJ1-3; possibly TRBD1 for D (5 bases). Germline assignment: CDR1 LGHDT and CDR2 YNNKEL (reference sequence). The CDR3 has 16 amino acids. The V end lost 0 bases, the J end lost 4 bases, and 13 bases lay between the germline ends. CDR3 DNA sequence: TGTGCCAGCAGCCAAGATATAGGGGCCTACGGAAACACCATATATTTT. Translated, it gives CASSQDIGAYGNTIYF.

By share, this clone ranks as medium-sized. This chain connects TRBV7-9 to TRBJ1-1; D gene ambiguous. The CDR3 runs to 15 residues. CDR1 is SEHNR, CDR2 FQNEAQ, per germline (reference sequence). The germline V and J ends were trimmed by 5 bases and 2 bases, with 15 bases remaining between them. The CDR3, as DNA: TGTGCCAGCAGCCCCACCCGGCCGGGAAACACTGAAGCTTTCTTT. Residues: CASSPTRPGNTEAFF.

Details on this clone: At one of its ends the junction is not consistent with the germline gene, which may arise from a read error. The chain employs TRBV6-5 and TRBJ2-5; D remains unclear. Germline V gene sequence: CDR1 MNHEY, CDR2 SVGAGI. This CDR3 contains 12 residues. The CDR3 loop is CASSYKSLWWNF. The CDR3 DNA reads as TGTGCCAGCAGTTATAAATCGTTGTGGTGGAACTTC.